The 25 T cell receptor beta chains below were found in one sample sequenced in a study of blood T cell repertoires in COVID-19. Sequencing was performed with immunoSEQ multiplex PCR; in TCRdb, only in-frame clones are kept and a portion is missing. The sample contains under 200,000 clones, 65% to 90% of which appear only once. The sample comprised peripheral blood. The receptors originated from a human donor in a cohort sampled during active COVID-19.

The V gene is TRBV7-2, the J gene TRBJ2-7, with D uncertain. V lost 3 bases, J lost 0 bases, and 9 bases lay in between. The germline V gene has CDR1 SGHTA and CDR2 FQGNSA. CDR3 size: 14 residues. The CDR3 sequence: CASSFPPSSYEQYF. The CDR3 nucleotides are TGTGCCAGCAGCTTCCCTCCGAGCTCCTACGAGCAGTACTTC.

The genes are TRBV6-5 and TRBJ2-5, with D uncertain. This CDR3 comprises 11 residues. The V and J ends lost 6 bases and 5 bases respectively, with 7 bases between them. The germline gives CDR1 MNHEY, CDR2 SVGAGI. DNA for the CDR3: TGTGCCAGCAGGGCCATGGAGACCCAGTACTTC. This codes for CASRAMETQYF.

This sequence joins TRBV19 and TRBJ2-3; D is perhaps TRBD2 (6 bases). V was trimmed by 10 bases and J by 6 bases, leaving 23 bases between them. The CDR3 contains 15 residues. Germline V gives CDR1 LNHDA, CDR2 SQIVND (reference sequence). The CDR3 nucleotides read TGTGCCACCGCTACTGGCGGGGAACTCGCGGATACGCAGTATTTT. It codes for CATATGGELADTQYF.

This clone was found many times. The genes are TRBV29-1 and TRBJ2-3, with TRBD2 as a possible D gene (6 bases). This CDR3 has 14 amino acids. CDR1 SQVTM and CDR2 ANQGSEA come from the germline V gene. The ends were cut back, 3 bases at V and 4 bases at J, with 14 bases in the middle. The chain's CDR3 is CSVDHRTGADTQYF. The CDR3 DNA reads TGCAGCGTTGATCACCGGACGGGAGCAGATACGCAGTATTTT.

The V and J genes are TRBV10-3 and TRBJ1-1, with TRBD1 as a possible D gene (5 bases). The germline CDR1 and CDR2 sequences are ENHRY and SYGVKD. Trimming shortened V by 6 bases and J by 5 bases, and 16 bases separated the two germline ends. This CDR3 region has 14 residues. The CDR3 sequence: CAISPSRGTTEAFF. The CDR3 DNA reads TGTGCCATCAGCCCTTCGCGGGGGACGACTGAAGCTTTCTTT.

The genes are TRBV5-1 and TRBJ2-7; TRBD1 agrees at 7 bases. CDR1 is SGHRS, CDR2 YFSETQ, per germline. After removal of 3 bases from V and 1 base from J, the junction contained 4 bases not matched to a gene. The CDR3 loop spans 14 amino acids. DNA for the CDR3: TGCGCCAGCAGCTCCTTGACAGGGTCCTACGAGCAGTACTTC. It is translated as CASSSLTGSYEQYF. Full variable domain (rest looked up from reference TRBV5-1 and TRBJ2-7): KAGVTQTPRYLIKTRGQQVTLSCSPISGHRSVSWYQQTPGQGLQFLFEYFSETQRNKGNFPGRFSGRQFSNSRSEMNVSTLELGDSALYLCASSSLTGSYEQYFGPGTRLTVT.

The chain employs TRBV11-2 and TRBJ1-5, with 8 positions matching TRBD1. The V gene end was trimmed by 8 bases and the J gene end by 5 bases; junction bases not matched to a gene: 2. The CDR3 contains 12 residues. Germline V lookup: CDR1 SGHAT, CDR2 FQNNGV. The CDR3 loop reads CASATGDQPQHF. In DNA form, the CDR3 reads TGTGCCAGCGCGACAGGGGATCAGCCCCAGCATTTT.

This clone was seen just once. This chain connects TRBV28 to TRBJ2-3; D gene uncertain. The CDR3 is 13 amino acids. Between the trimmed V and J ends, which lost 6 bases and 0 bases, there was a span of 7 bases. Germline CDR1 reads MDHEN; CDR2 reads SYDVKM. The CDR3 reads CASRKTSTDTQYF. The CDR3, as DNA: TGTGCCAGCAGGAAGACTAGCACAGATACGCAGTATTTT.

As to this clone: The same CDR3 also results from other DNA sequences found in this sample. The chain employs TRBV5-1 and TRBJ2-7; 10 nucleotides agree with TRBD2. CDR1 and CDR2 (germline): SGHRS, YFSETQ. V was pared by 2 bases and J by 1 base, with 0 bases of the junction left unmatched. The CDR3 has 14 amino acids. CDR3 region: CASSLAGGSYEQYF. Written as DNA, the CDR3 is TGCGCCAGCAGCTTAGCGGGAGGGTCCTACGAGCAGTACTTC.

The chain uses TRBV7-3 and TRBJ2-7; possibly TRBD2 for D (6 bases). With 5 bases removed from V and 0 bases from J, the gap between germline ends came to 14 bases. Germline-derived CDR1 and CDR2 are SGHTA and FQGTGA. This CDR3 has 15 residues. This CDR3 is CASSEGTSSSYEQYF. The CDR3 DNA reads TGTGCCAGCAGCGAAGGGACTTCTAGCTCCTACGAGCAGTACTTC.

This rearrangement joins TRBV5-5 to TRBJ2-1, with a possible D match to TRBD1 (6 bases). Germline CDR1 SGHKS, CDR2 YYEKEE (reference sequence). The CDR3 covers 15 residues. V was cut by 0 bases and J by 6 bases, with 13 bases left in between. CDR3 amino acids: CASSLGSGASNEQFF. The CDR3 region has the DNA TGTGCCAGCAGCTTGGGGTCAGGGGCCTCCAATGAGCAGTTCTTC.

The chain carries TRBV18 and TRBJ2-5, with 13 bases fitting TRBD2. This CDR3 is 15 amino acids long. The J segment lost 7 bases and the V segment lost 6 bases, leaving 8 bases of the junction unmatched. Germline V gene sequence: CDR1 KGHSH, CDR2 LQKENI. The CDR3 DNA sequence: TGTGCCAGCTCGTCGGGACTAGCGGGAATCGGGACCCAGTACTTC. Protein sequence: CASSSGLAGIGTQYF. Together with reference TRBV18 and TRBJ2-5, the CDR3 gives the full variable domain: NAGVMQNPRHLVRRRGQEARLRCSPMKGHSHVYWYRQLPEEGLKFMVYLQKENIIDESGMPKERFSAEFPKEGPSILRIQQVVRGDSAAYFCASSSGLAGIGTQYFGPGTRLLVL.

This clone occurred a few times. The chain combines TRBV5-6 with TRBJ1-1; D possibly corresponds to TRBD1 (5 bases). The V gene lost 1 base and the J gene lost 0 bases, with 10 bases spanning the gap. The CDR3 has 15 amino acids. Germline CDR1 and CDR2: SGHDT and YYEEEE. The CDR3 coding sequence is TGTGCCAGCAGCTTGCAGGGTGCGGTGAACACTGAAGCTTTCTTT. Protein sequence: CASSLQGAVNTEAFF. Using reference TRBV5-6 and TRBJ1-1 for the parts outside the CDR3, the full variable domain is DAGVTQSPTHLIKTRGQQVTLRCSPKSGHDTVSWYQQALGQGPQFIFQYYEEEERQRGNFPDRFSGHQFPNYSSELNVNALLLGDSALYLCASSLQGAVNTEAFFGQGTRLTVV.

This clone was seen just once. J is TRBJ2-7 and V is TRBV7-3; 7 nucleotides match TRBD1. Per the germline V gene, CDR1 is SGHTA and CDR2 is FQGTGA. Losses at the gene ends were 5 bases for V and 0 bases for J; bases not matched to a gene: 4. The length of the CDR3 is 14 residues. In DNA, the CDR3 is TGTGCCAGCAGCCCGGACAGGAGCTCCTACGAGCAGTACTTC. The encoded protein is CASSPDRSSYEQYF.

This clone showed up just once. The V gene is TRBV10-3, the J gene TRBJ2-7; D perhaps matches TRBD1 (7 bases). V was clipped by 3 bases and J by 2 bases, with 14 bases between them. Germline loops: CDR1 ENHRY, CDR2 SYGVKD. There are 15 residues in the CDR3. The CDR3 loop is CAISEPDREAYEQYF. For the CDR3, the DNA is TGTGCCATCAGTGAACCTGACAGGGAGGCCTACGAGCAGTACTTC.

The rearrangement links TRBV7-2 to TRBJ1-4; no definite D call. Per the germline V gene, CDR1 is SGHTA and CDR2 is FQGNSA. Between the trimmed V and J ends, which lost 4 bases and 4 bases, there was a span of 7 bases. The CDR3 contains 13 residues. CDR3 residues: CASSSRLNEKLFF. The CDR3 DNA is TGTGCCAGCAGCTCGAGGCTTAATGAAAAACTGTTTTTT.

The chain couples TRBV20-1 to TRBJ1-4; D uncertain. V dropped 3 bases and J dropped 8 bases, with 10 bases sitting between them. CDR3 length: 12 residues. The germline CDR1 and CDR2 sequences are DFQATT and SNEGSKA (reference sequence). CDR3 nucleotide sequence: TGCAGTGCTAGTATGACTCGAGAAAAACTGTTTTTT. This gives the protein CSASMTREKLFF.

This chain joins TRBV5-4 and TRBJ1-6, with 9 bases fitting TRBD1. Germline lookup yields CDR1 SGHNT and CDR2 YYREEE (reference sequence). The CDR3 runs to 18 residues. Trimming cost V 4 bases and J 0 bases; bases outside gene matches: 8. CDR3 coding DNA: TGTGCCAGCAGCCAATTTGGGACAGGGAGCTCCTATAATTCACCCCTCCACTTT. Its protein product is CASSQFGTGSSYNSPLHF.

The rearrangement uses TRBV21-1 and TRBJ2-1; whether TRBD1, the table's D call, matches the DNA was not checked. TRBV21-1 is a known pseudogene. The CDR3 contains 13 residues. This CDR3 is CASSKGKQGQEFF. In DNA, the CDR3 is TGTGCCAGCAGCAAAGGTAAGCAGGGCCAAGAGTTCTTC.

The chain uses TRBV6-5 and TRBJ2-7, with D perhaps matching TRBD1 (6 bases). Germline values: CDR1 MNHEY, CDR2 SVGAGI. Trimming removed 5 bases from V and 7 bases from J, with 15 bases in between. The CDR3 is 13 residues long. DNA for the CDR3: TGTGCCAGCAGTACAGGGATTTGGGCGGAGCAGTACTTC. Amino acids: CASSTGIWAEQYF.

The J gene is TRBJ2-7, the V gene TRBV5-1; 8 bases are a match to TRBD1. CDR3 length equals 17 residues. Germline V CDR1 and CDR2: SGHRS, YFSETQ. V gave up 0 bases and J gave up 5 bases; unmatched junction bases: 13. The CDR3 DNA follows: TGCGCCAGCAGCTTGGGGAAGTCAGGACAGGGAAGCCACGAGCAGTACTTC. Its translation: CASSLGKSGQGSHEQYF. Looking up the rest from reference TRBV5-1 and TRBJ2-7 gives the full variable domain: KAGVTQTPRYLIKTRGQQVTLSCSPISGHRSVSWYQQTPGQGLQFLFEYFSETQRNKGNFPGRFSGRQFSNSRSEMNVSTLELGDSALYLCASSLGKSGQGSHEQYFGPGTRLTVT.

V and J are TRBV5-1 and TRBJ2-7; no firm D call. The germline gives CDR1 SGHRS, CDR2 YFSETQ. Trimming left V 4 bases short and J 0 bases short, with 14 bases between. The length of the CDR3 is 15 residues. As DNA, the CDR3 is TGCGCCAGCAGCCCGTCTCTAGTAACCTCCTACGAGCAGTACTTC. The encoded protein is CASSPSLVTSYEQYF.

The chain couples TRBV9 to TRBJ1-1, with 10 positions matching TRBD1. The J segment lost 4 bases and the V segment lost 0 bases, leaving 18 bases of the junction unmatched. Germline V gene lookup returns CDR1 SGDLS and CDR2 YYNGEE. This CDR3 contains 20 residues. The CDR3, as DNA: TGTGCCAGCAGCGTAGAGGCTGGGATGGGGGACAGGGGATCCTCCACTGAAGCTTTCTTT. Encoded protein: CASSVEAGMGDRGSSTEAFF.

V usage is TRBV28 and J usage is TRBJ1-5; TRBD1 matches at 8 bases. The J segment lost 2 bases and the V segment lost 7 bases, leaving 16 bases of the junction unmatched. CDR1 is MDHEN and CDR2 is SYDVKM in the germline V gene. The CDR3 consists of 18 residues. The CDR3 loop reads CASTTMGGRGRGNQPQHF. The CDR3 region has the DNA TGTGCCAGCACCACCATGGGTGGCAGGGGGCGAGGCAATCAGCCCCAGCATTTT.

J is TRBJ2-7 and V is TRBV28; D gene unclear. CDR3 length: 13 amino acids. Trimming left V 8 bases short and J 0 bases short, with 11 bases between. Germline V gives CDR1 MDHEN, CDR2 SYDVKM. DNA for the CDR3: TGTGCCAGCGTGGGCACCTCCTCCTACGAGCAGTACTTC. Translation: CASVGTSSYEQYF.